The text below deals with one TCR beta chain. Its cognate antigen has yet to be identified. No much larger clonotype is one base removed from it; base qualities were not supplied. This entry comes from a study of cytomegalovirus exposure and HLA in healthy donors (dated by TCRdb to about 2017). Study-level background: An earlier analysis of some 600 of the donors reported 276 Gb of sequence data and 117 million unique TCR beta sequences obtained from some 200 million T cells. Approximately 300 gigabases of sequencing data and around 80 million unique TCR sequences made up an early release that covered approximately 650 HLA-typed donors. Of the approximately 400 genotyped donors, over 65% fell in the genetic ancestry cluster associated with self-reported Caucasian donors. The study was designed to test whether signatures of past pathogen exposure could be identified by cataloging public T cell receptors. The study used immunosequencing to profile the T cell repertoires of around 600 subjects and linked those repertoires to cytomegalovirus serostatus. A separate validation cohort of 100 to 150 different subjects was used in addition to the approximately 700-subject first cohort. High-throughput TCR immunosequencing, statistical association of individual TCRs with disease status, and machine learning were combined to predict cytomegalovirus infection status. A later analysis re-analyzed previously published TCR beta repertoires from roughly 630 donors and added high-resolution HLA genotyping to study TCR occurrence patterns. The later analysis used no new phenotypic data to find candidate immune exposures, relying instead on TCR beta sequences and their occurrence across donors. To decide whether each TCR beta V gene segment behaved as functional or pseudogenic, an earlier analysis of fewer than 750 of the donors relied on high-throughput TCR beta sequencing. Donor age, sex, ethnicity and CMV serostatus were compiled alongside the repertoire data. A later genetic analysis took genome-wide SNP genotypes for about 65% of the 666 donors and used that subset as a discovery cohort. Every discovery cohort repertoire had been produced on one sequencing platform. Class I and class II HLA loci were covered by the typing at four-digit resolution. The number of donors typed differed by locus, with roughly 620-630 for A, B, C, DRB1 and DQB1, roughly 520 for DQA1, some 570 for DPA1, and under 490 for DPB1. About five DR-DQ haplotypes were handled as single units for association and clustering, since linkage in the cohort was strong. Among around 400 genotyped donors of the cohort, an average of approximately 240,000 unique TCR beta nucleotide sequences was sequenced per donor, of which about 18% were non-productive. Overall study outcomes, separate from this receptor: Because some donors lacked HLA typing at each locus, the association tests relied only on the typed subset. Strong co-occurrence of HLA alleles, especially DR and DQ, made assigning TCR associations to individual alleles difficult. A group of highly shared sequence variants was considered likely to be a technical artifact of the sequencing pipeline. Several of the top co-occurrence clusters appeared to be linked to parvovirus B19, influenza, CMV and Epstein-Barr virus, according to a later analysis. According to a later analysis, most CMV-associated TCR beta chains appeared to be HLA-restricted, and the HLA associations seemed to be driven largely by CMV exposure. In the study, 150 to 200 TCR beta chains were listed as associated with cytomegalovirus. According to a later genetic analysis, donors in an Asian-associated ancestry cluster had fewer N-insertions in productive TCRs than the approximately 630-donor mean. In this cohort, only TCR beta chains were sequenced, and detectable features were limited by the absence of alpha or paired-chain data. The authors suggested that the approach could potentially be extended to other disease states and immunological phenotypes. In an earlier analysis of around 600 of the donors, most TCR beta V segments appeared in productive rearrangements about 87% or about 30% of the time, broadly matching IMGT annotations. The 87-base-pair reads could not distinguish some IMGT-functional V segments, including TRBV6-2 and TRBV6-3, so those segments were excluded. In a later analysis, HLA-associated TCR beta chains were found to be more clonally expanded and to have lower generation probabilities than equally common non-associated chains. For the cohort, immune exposure information was limited to CMV serostatus. While some public TCRs were present in many individuals, most TCR sequences turned up only very rarely across donors. Roughly uniform sequencing depth across donors was assumed in presence/absence analyses, although this assumption may not hold. Seventeen rarely observed V segments, including chromosome 9 orphons, were excluded from the earlier analysis of approximately 500 of the donors because counts were too low. In vitro tests confirmed that a few of the cytomegalovirus-associated TCR beta chains recognize cytomegalovirus antigens. In both the original and validation cohorts, the classifier was reported to diagnose cytomegalovirus status with high specificity and sensitivity. A further reported finding was that TCR beta sequences accurately predicted the HLA-A and HLA-B alleles for most subjects in the first cohort. A later analysis associated about 17,000 TCR beta sequences with specific HLA alleles at a false discovery rate of 0.05. In a later analysis, TCR association rates were found to vary across HLA loci, with the most associated TCRs seen for DRB1 alleles and the fewest for HLA-C alleles. Correlated functional status among segregating V segments might reflect linkage disequilibrium, but an unknown experimental factor could not be ruled out. In a later genetic analysis, a missense DCLRE1C variant was associated with V-gene and J-gene trimming of TCR beta chains, and the association was replicated in an independent cohort.

Libraries were built with the immunoSEQ multiplex PCR assay. The multiplex PCR relied on a mix of 60 forward primers for TCR Vbeta segments and 13 reverse primers for TCR Jbeta segments. A multiplex PCR assay on genomic DNA amplified the CDR3 region of rearranged TCR beta genes. The Illumina HiSeq System was used to sequence the amplified TCR beta libraries as 87-base-pair reads. As for the authors' bioinformatics: In a later analysis, some 80 million unique TCR beta chains were counted across the 650 to 700 repertoires, and roughly 10 million of these chains were shared by at least two donors. A nearest-neighbor algorithm error-corrected the raw reads and collapsed the reads into unique sequences, merging closely related sequences to remove PCR and sequencing errors. CDR3 sequences were aligned to IMGT reference sequences to assign V, D and J gene segments. For a sequence to be retained, at least a six-nucleotide match to both a V gene segment and a J gene segment was required. Rearrangements were called productive when the CDR3 lacked stop codons and stayed in frame with V and J; all others were non-productive. CDR3 was defined by IMGT convention, running from the second conserved V-encoded cysteine to the conserved J-encoded phenylalanine. Sequences without an unambiguous match to a single V gene segment were excluded from the earlier analysis of a few hundred of the donors. An earlier analysis of 587 of the donors called V segments functional above 56.7% productive rearrangements and segregating when the between-donor standard deviation exceeded 5%. To diagnose cytomegalovirus status from the catalog of TCR beta chain sequences, a statistical classification framework was built. In a later analysis, TCR nucleotide sequences were compared against IMGT/GENE-DB human TR gene sequences so that V and J genes could be assigned. In a later analysis, CDR3 sequences and most-parsimonious VDJ recombination scenarios were assigned using the TCRdist pipeline. In a later analysis, every TCR beta chain was defined by the combination of its CDR3 amino acid sequence and its V-gene family, and reads without a unique V-gene family were dropped. As a way to deal with suspected cross-contamination and a sequencing artifact, a later analysis dropped 592 nucleotide sequences that were highly shared and had low generation probability. In a later analysis, a clonal expansion index for each public chain was calculated from normalized within-repertoire ranks of inferred template counts. Generation probabilities in a later analysis came from a VDJ recombination model fitted to out-of-frame rearrangements, and those results were checked against IGoR. In a later analysis, hypergeometric tests were used to score TCR-TCR, TCR-HLA and TCR-CMV co-occurrence, with a repertoire-size bias correction applied to TCR pairs. False discovery rates were estimated in a later analysis by permuting HLA or CMV assignments 20 times. In a later analysis, co-occurring TCRs were grouped using DBSCAN, and TCRdist sequence similarity was added for clustering within HLA-allele-positive subsets. For co-occurrence clustering, repertoires with fewer than 30,000 or more than 120,000 public chains were excluded, along with five or six repertoires with anomalous nucleotide sharing. In TCRdb, the immuneACCESS table is reduced to in-frame sequences with V and J assigned. These tables do not hold every clone; where another copy was compared, an unresolved V gene accounts for under half, and the others remain unexplained. V, J and clone size are taken as reported in that table, and D and trimming were inferred from the DNA itself. Within this sample are roughly 100,000 clones, with less than 80% of them counted one time only. The top ten clones comprise over 5% of the sample.

Trimming takes 5 bases off V and 8 bases off J; junction bases not matched to a gene: 6. The germline V gene gives CDR1 as MNHEY and CDR2 as SVGAGI. From its cysteine to its phenylalanine, the CDR3 spans 12 amino acids. This entry keeps only the CDR3 DNA: 36 bases, framed from base 1. In total, roughly 670 healthy bone marrow donors made up the cohort. Cohort members were all nominally healthy when sampled, although unrecorded immune exposures were likely present. The donor tested CMV seropositive, placing the donor among the 289 seropositive members of the cohort. A peripheral blood sample was collected from each donor, and TCR beta sequencing was performed on peripheral blood mononuclear cells. The Qiagen DNeasy Blood Extraction Kit was used to extract genomic DNA from the blood cell samples.

This receptor was obtained from a boy aged 10-17 years in good health and CMV-seropositive. The sequence is built from TRBV6-5 and TRBJ2-7, with 7 central nucleotides matching TRBD2. The sample consisted of PBMCs. The CDR3 protein: CASSRPGGQQYF. The DNA is TGTGCCAGCAGTCGGCCGGGGGGACAGCAGTACTTC.